Included here is one T cell receptor beta chain sequence, with context. The V gene lost 1 base and the J gene lost 2 bases, with 16 bases spanning the gap. Germline CDR1 and CDR2: SGHTA and FQGNSA. This CDR3 has 17 amino acids. Per the original data handling: Reference gene primers were amplified, and this amplification served to estimate nucleated cell counts. The repertoire was sequenced with immunoSEQ multiplex PCR; TCRdb's copy has only in-frame clones and lacks some. V and J calls and clone size are those listed in that table; D and trimming were worked out from the DNA. The sample includes about 150,000 clones, under 90% of them seen just once. The data derive from a study of blood T cell repertoires in COVID-19. Study in general: The samples span acute and convalescent COVID-19 from the United States, Italy and Spain. Nucleic acid was either cDNA or gDNA, and it came from T cells, B-cell-depleted T cells, or PBMCs.

The rearrangement links TRBV7-2 to TRBJ2-3; D is perhaps TRBD1 (6 bases). Sequencing was carried out using peripheral blood. The TCR originated in a man in his sixties with acute or convalescent COVID-19. The CDR3 DNA sequence: TGTGCCAGCAGCTTAGATGTAGTCGGACAGCTCACAGATACGCAGTATTTT. This codes for CASSLDVVGQLTDTQYF.